This TCR beta chain came from a study of radiotherapy plus CTLA-4 blockade in lung cancer. Overall study context: Of the patients, 15% to 20% showed objective responses and approximately 34% attained disease control. Study-wide results and caveats: There was expansion of tumor-derived TCR clones in blood after radiotherapy plus ipilimumab. How blood T cell clones changed early, along with interferon-beta, reportedly forecast response best.

The study gave focal radiation plus ipilimumab CTLA-4 blockade to patients with chemo-refractory metastatic non-small-cell lung cancer. The V and J ends lost 1 base and 6 bases, in that order; junction bases with no gene match: 9. There are 16 residues in the CDR3. CDR1 is LGHNA and CDR2 is YNFKEQ in the germline V gene. A note on this clone: Its antigen is unknown.

This table comes from immunoSEQ multiplex PCR, and its TCRdb copy is limited to in-frame clones, with some not included. The table records under 50,000 clones, 65% to 90% of them present only once. The TCR was taken from a human donor with non-small cell lung cancer whose response to radiotherapy plus ipilimumab could not be evaluated. Sequences were derived from peripheral blood, sampled from a patient treated with radiotherapy plus ipilimumab. This rearrangement joins TRBV4-2 to TRBJ2-3, with 8 nucleotides matching TRBD2. CDR3 sequence reads: CASSQVSGGPWDTQYF. The CDR3 DNA reads as TGTGCCAGCAGCCAAGTTTCGGGAGGGCCTTGGGATACGCAGTATTTT.